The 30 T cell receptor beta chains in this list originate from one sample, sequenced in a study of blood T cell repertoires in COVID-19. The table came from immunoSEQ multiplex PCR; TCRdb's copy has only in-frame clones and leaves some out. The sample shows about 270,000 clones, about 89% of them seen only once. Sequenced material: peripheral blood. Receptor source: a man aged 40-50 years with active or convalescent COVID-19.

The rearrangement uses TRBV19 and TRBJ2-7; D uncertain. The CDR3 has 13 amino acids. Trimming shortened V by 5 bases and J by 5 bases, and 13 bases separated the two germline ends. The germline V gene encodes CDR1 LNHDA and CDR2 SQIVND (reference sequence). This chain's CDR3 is CASSPPPGDEQYF. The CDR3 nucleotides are TGTGCCAGTAGTCCCCCTCCAGGCGACGAGCAGTACTTC.

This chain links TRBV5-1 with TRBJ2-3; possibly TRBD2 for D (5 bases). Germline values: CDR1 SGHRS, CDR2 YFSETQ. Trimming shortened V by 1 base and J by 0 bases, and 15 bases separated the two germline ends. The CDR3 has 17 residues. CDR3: CASSLTISGGSTDTQYF. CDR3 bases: TGCGCCAGCAGCTTGACGATAAGCGGTGGAAGCACAGATACGCAGTATTTT.

DNA of the CDR3: TGTGCCAGCAGTGAGCAGGGGGCGGACTATGGCTACACCTTC. It codes for CASSEQGADYGYTF. The chain is built from TRBV2 and TRBJ1-2; 8 nucleotides line up with TRBD1. CDR1 is SNHLY and CDR2 is FYNNEI in the germline V gene. The V and J ends lost 3 bases and 3 bases, in that order; junction bases with no gene match: 3. The CDR3 is 14 amino acids.

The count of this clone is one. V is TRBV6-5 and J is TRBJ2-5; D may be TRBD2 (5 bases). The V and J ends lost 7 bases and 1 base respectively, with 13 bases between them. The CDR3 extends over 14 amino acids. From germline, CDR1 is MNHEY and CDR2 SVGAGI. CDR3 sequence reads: CASISTGSQETQYF. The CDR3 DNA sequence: TGTGCCAGCATTTCGACGGGGAGCCAAGAGACCCAGTACTTC.

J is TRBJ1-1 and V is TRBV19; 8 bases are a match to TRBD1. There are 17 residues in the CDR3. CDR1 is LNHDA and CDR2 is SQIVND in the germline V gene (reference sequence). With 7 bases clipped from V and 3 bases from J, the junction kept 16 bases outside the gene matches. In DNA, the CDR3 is TGTGCCAGTACCGCCTCCCAGGGGGCCCCCGGACACACTGAAGCTTTCTTT. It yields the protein CASTASQGAPGHTEAFF.

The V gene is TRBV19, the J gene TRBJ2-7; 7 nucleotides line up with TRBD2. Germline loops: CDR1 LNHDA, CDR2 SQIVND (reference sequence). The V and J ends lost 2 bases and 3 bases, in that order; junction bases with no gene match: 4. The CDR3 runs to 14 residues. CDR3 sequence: CASSISSGNYEQYF. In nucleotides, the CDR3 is TGTGCCAGTAGTATATCTAGCGGAAACTACGAGCAGTACTTC.

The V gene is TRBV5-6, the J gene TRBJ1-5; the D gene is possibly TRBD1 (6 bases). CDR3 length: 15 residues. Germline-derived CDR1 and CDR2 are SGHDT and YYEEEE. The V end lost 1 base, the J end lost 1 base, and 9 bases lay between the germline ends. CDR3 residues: CASSLTGTSNQPQHF. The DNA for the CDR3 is TGTGCCAGCAGCTTGACAGGGACAAGCAATCAGCCCCAGCATTTT.

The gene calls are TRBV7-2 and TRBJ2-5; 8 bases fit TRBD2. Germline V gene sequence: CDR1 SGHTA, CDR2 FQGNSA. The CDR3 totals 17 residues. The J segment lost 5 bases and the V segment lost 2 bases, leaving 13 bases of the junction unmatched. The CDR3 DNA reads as TGTGCCAGCAGCTTATCGATCTCGGGGGGGCGCCGGGAGACCCAGTACTTC. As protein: CASSLSISGGRRETQYF.

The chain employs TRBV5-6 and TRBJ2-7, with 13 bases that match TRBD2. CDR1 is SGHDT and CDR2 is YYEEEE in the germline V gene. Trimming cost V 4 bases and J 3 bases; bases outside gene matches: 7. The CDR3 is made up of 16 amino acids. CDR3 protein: CASSIPGTSGIYEQYF. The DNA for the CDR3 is TGTGCCAGCAGCATTCCCGGGACTAGCGGGATCTACGAGCAGTACTTC.

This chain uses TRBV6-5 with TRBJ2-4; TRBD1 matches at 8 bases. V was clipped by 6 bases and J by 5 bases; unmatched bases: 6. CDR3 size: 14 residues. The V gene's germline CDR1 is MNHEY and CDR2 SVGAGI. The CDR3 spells CASRGTGGQNIQYF. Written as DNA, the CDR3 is TGTGCCAGCAGGGGAACAGGGGGGCAAAACATTCAGTACTTC.

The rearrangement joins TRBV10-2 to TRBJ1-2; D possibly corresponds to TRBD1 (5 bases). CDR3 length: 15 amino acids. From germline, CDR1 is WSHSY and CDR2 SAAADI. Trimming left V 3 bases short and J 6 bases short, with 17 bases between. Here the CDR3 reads CASSEGYRMINGYTF. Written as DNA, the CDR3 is TGCGCCAGCAGTGAAGGATACAGGATGATAAATGGCTACACCTTC.

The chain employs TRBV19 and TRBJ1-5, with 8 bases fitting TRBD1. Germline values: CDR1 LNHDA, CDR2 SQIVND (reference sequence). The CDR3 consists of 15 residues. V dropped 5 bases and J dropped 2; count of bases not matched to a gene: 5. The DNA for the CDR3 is TGTGCCAGTAGTGTCTACAGGGGGGGCAATCAGCCCCAGCATTTT. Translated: CASSVYRGGNQPQHF.

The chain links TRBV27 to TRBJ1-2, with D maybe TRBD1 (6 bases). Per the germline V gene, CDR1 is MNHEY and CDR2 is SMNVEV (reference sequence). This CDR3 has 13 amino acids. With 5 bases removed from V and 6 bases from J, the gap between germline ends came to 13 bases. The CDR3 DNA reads TGTGCCAGCAGTAAACTGACAGGAGATGGCTACACCTTC. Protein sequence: CASSKLTGDGYTF.

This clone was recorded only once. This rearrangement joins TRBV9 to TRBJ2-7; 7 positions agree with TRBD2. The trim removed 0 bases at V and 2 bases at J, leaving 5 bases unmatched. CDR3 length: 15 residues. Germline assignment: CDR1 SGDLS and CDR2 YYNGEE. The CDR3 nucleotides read TGTGCCAGCAGCGTAGGAGGGAGGGATACCTACGAGCAGTACTTC. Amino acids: CASSVGGRDTYEQYF.

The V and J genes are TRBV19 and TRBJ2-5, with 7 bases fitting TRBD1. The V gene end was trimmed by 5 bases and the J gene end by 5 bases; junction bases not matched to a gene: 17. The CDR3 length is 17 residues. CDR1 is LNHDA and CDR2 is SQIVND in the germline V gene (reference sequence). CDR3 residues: CASSCSLGTVWGETQYF. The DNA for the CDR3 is TGTGCCAGTAGTTGTTCCCTCGGGACAGTCTGGGGGGAGACCCAGTACTTC.

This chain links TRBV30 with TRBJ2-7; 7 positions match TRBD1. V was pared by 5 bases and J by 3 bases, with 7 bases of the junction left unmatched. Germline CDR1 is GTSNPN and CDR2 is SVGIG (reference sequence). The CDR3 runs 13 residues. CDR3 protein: CAWLDRVDYEQYF. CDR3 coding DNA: TGTGCCTGGTTAGACAGGGTGGACTACGAGCAGTACTTC.

The CDR3 sequence is CASSLGGTYGYTF. CDR3 coding DNA: TGTGCCAGCAGTTTGGGGGGGACTTATGGCTACACCTTC. This rearrangement joins TRBV12-3 or TRBV12-4 to TRBJ1-2, with TRBD1 as a possible D gene (5 bases). V was trimmed by 3 bases and J by 5 bases, leaving 10 bases between them. The CDR3 has 13 amino acids.

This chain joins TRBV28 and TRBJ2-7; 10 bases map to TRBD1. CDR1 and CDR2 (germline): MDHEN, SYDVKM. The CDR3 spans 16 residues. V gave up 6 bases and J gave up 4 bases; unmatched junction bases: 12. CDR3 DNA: TGTGCCAGCAGCCAACACCCGGGACAGGGGAGGTACGAGCAGTACTTC. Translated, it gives CASSQHPGQGRYEQYF.

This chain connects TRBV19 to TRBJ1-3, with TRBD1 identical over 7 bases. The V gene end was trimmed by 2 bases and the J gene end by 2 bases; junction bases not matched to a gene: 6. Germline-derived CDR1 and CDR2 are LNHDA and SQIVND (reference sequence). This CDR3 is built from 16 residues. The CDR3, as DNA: TGTGCCAGTAGTATAACAGGGGCGATTGCTGGAAACACCATATATTTT. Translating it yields CASSITGAIAGNTIYF. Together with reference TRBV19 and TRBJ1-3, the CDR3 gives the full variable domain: DGGITQSPKYLFRKEGQNVTLSCEQNLNHDAMYWYRQDPGQGLRLIYYSQIVNDFQKGDIAEGYSVSREKKESFPLTVTSAQKNPTAFYLCASSITGAIAGNTIYFGEGSWLTVV.

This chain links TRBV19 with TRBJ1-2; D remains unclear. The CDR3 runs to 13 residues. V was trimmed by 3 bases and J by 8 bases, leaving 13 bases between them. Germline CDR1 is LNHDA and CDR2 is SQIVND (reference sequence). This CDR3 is CASSIKAGAGYTF. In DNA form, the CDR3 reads TGTGCCAGTAGTATCAAGGCGGGCGCAGGCTACACCTTC.

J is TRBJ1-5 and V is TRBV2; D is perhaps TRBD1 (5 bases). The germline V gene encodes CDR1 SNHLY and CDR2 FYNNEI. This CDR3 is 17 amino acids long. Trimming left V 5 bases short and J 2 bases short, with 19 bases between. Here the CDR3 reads CASSKSQEAGGNQPQHF. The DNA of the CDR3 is TGTGCCAGCAGTAAATCACAGGAGGCGGGGGGCAATCAGCCCCAGCATTTT.

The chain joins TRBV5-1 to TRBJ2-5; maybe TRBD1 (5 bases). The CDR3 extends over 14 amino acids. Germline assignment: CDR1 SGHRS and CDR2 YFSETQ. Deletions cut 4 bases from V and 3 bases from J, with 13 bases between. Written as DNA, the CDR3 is TGCGCCAGCAGCCCTCGACAGATTAAAGAGACCCAGTACTTC. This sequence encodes CASSPRQIKETQYF.

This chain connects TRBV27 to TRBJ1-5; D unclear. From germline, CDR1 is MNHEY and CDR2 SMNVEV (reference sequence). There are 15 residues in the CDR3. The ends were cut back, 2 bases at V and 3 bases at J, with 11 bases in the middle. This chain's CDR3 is CASSLGQEVNQPQHF. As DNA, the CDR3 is TGTGCCAGCAGTTTAGGGCAGGAGGTCAATCAGCCCCAGCATTTT.

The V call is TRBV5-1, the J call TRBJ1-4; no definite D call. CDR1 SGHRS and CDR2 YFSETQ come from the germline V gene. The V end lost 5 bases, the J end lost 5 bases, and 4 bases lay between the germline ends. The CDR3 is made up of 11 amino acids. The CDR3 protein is CASRENEKLFF. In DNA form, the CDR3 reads TGCGCCAGCAGGGAGAATGAAAAACTGTTTTTT.

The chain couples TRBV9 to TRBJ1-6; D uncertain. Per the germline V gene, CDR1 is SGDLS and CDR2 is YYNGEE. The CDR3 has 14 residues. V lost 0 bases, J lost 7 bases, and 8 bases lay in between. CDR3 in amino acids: CASSVEHLNSPLHF. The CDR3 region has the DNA TGTGCCAGCAGCGTAGAGCACCTCAATTCACCCCTCCACTTT.

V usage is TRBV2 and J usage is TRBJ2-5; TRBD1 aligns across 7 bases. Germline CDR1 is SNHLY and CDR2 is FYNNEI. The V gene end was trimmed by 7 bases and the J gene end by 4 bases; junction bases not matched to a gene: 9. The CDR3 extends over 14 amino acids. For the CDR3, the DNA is TGTGCCAGCATTGTCGACAGGGTGGTAGAGACCCAGTACTTC. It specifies CASIVDRVVETQYF.

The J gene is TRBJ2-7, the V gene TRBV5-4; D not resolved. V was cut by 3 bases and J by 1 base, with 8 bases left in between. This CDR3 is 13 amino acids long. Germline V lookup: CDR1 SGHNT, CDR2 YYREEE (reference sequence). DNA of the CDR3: TGTGCCAGCAGCTCCCCACTATCCTACGAGCAGTACTTC. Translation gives CASSSPLSYEQYF.

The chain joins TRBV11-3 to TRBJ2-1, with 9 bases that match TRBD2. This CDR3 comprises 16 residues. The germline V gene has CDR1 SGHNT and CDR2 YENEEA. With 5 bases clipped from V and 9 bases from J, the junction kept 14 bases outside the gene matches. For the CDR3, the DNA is TGTGCCAGCAGCCCGTGGAGGGCGGGAGGGGGAGGTGAGCAGTTCTTC. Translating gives CASSPWRAGGGGEQFF.

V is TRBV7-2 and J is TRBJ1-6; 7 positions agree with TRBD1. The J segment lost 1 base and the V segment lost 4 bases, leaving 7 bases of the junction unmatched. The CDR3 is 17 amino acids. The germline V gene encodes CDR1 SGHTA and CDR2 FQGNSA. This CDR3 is CASSSAPGQSYNSPLHF. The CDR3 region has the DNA TGTGCCAGCAGCTCCGCTCCGGGACAGTCCTATAATTCACCCCTCCACTTT.

CDR3 region: CASSRPDSPRQETQYF. In nucleotides, the CDR3 is TGTGCCAGCTCACGACCGGACAGCCCGAGGCAAGAGACCCAGTACTTC. V gene TRBV18 combines with J gene TRBJ2-5; D is perhaps TRBD1 (6 bases). V was pared by 4 bases and J by 2 bases, with 17 bases between. The CDR3 contains 16 residues. The germline V gene has CDR1 KGHSH and CDR2 LQKENI.